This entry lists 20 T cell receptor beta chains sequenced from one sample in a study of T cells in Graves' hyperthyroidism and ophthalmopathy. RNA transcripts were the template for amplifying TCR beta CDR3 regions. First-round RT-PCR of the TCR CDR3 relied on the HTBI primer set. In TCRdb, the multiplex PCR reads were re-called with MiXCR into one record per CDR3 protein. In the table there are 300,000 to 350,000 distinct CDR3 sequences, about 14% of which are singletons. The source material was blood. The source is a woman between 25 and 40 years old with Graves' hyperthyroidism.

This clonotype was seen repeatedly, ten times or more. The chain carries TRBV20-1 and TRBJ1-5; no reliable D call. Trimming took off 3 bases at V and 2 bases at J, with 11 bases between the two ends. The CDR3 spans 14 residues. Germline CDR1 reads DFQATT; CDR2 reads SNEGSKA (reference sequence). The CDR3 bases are TGCAGTGCTAGCTACGGGATGGGCAATCAGCCCCAGCATTTT. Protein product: CSASYGMGNQPQHF.

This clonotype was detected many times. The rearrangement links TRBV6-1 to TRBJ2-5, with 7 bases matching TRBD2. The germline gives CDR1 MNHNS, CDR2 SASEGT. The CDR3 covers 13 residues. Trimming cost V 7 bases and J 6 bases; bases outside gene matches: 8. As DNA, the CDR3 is TGTGCCAGCAAATCCGGGGGGTCGAAGACCCAGTACTTC. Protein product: CASKSGGSKTQYF.

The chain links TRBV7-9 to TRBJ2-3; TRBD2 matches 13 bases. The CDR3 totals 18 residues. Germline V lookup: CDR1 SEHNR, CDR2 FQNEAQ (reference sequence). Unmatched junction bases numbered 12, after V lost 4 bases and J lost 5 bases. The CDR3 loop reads CASSSGLAGVRVKDTQYF. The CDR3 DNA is TGTGCCAGCAGCTCCGGACTAGCGGGAGTACGCGTCAAAGATACGCAGTATTTT.

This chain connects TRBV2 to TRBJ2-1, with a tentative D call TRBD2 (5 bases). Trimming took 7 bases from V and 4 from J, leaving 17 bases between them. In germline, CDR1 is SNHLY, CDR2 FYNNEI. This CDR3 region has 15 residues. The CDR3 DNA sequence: TGTGCCAGCAAAGAGGGAACAATCTCTTACAATGAGCAGTTCTTC. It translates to CASKEGTISYNEQFF.

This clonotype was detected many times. CDR3: CASSQGGTAKNIQYF. The CDR3 DNA reads as TGTGCCAGCAGCCAAGGCGGGACGGCCAAAAACATTCAGTACTTC. The J gene is TRBJ2-4, the V gene TRBV3-1; possible D gene TRBD2, 6 bases. Germline CDR1 and CDR2: LGHDT and YNNKEL (reference sequence). The CDR3 length is 15 residues. V was trimmed by 1 base and J by 1 base, leaving 8 bases between them.

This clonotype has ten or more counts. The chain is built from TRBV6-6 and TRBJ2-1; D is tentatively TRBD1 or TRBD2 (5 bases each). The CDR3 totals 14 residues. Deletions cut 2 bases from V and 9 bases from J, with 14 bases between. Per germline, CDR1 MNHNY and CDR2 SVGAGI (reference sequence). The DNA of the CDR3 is TGTGCCAGCAGTTACATGGGGGACCCCCGTGAGCAGTTCTTC. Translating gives CASSYMGDPREQFF.

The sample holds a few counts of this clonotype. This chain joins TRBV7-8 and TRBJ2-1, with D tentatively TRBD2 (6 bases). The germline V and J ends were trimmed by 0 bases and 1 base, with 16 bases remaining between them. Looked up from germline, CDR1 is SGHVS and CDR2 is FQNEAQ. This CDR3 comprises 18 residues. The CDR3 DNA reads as TGTGCCAGCAGCTTAGCCGCGTCGGGAGCTGGATCCTACAATGAGCAGTTCTTC. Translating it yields CASSLAASGAGSYNEQFF.

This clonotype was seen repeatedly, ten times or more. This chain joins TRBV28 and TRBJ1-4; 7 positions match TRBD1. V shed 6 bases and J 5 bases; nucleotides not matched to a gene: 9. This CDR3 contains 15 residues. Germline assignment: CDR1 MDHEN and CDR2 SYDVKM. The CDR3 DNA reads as TGTGCCAGCAGCCGAACAGGGGAGACAAATGAAAAACTGTTTTTT. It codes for CASSRTGETNEKLFF.

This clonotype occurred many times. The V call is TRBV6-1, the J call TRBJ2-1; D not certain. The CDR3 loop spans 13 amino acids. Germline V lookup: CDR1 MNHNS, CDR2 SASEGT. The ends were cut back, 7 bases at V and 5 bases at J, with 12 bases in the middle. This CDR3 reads CASTGPRHNEQFF. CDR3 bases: TGTGCCAGCACCGGGCCTAGACACAATGAGCAGTTCTTC.

The DNA of the CDR3 is TGTGCCAGCAGCCAAGCTGGCTGGAACAATGAGCAGTTCTTC. Translation: CASSQAGWNNEQFF. The rearrangement uses TRBV4-2 and TRBJ2-1, with D uncertain. The CDR3 is 14 residues long. With 1 base removed from V and 5 bases from J, the gap between germline ends came to 9 bases. The germline CDR1 and CDR2 sequences are LGHNA and YNFKEQ.

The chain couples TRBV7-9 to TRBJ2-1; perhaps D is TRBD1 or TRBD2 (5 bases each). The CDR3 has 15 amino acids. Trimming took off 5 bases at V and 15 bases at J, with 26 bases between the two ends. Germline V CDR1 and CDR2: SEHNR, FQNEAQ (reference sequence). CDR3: CASSANGVGPALSFF. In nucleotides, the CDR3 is TGTGCCAGCAGCGCAAACGGTGTGGGACCAGCTCTTTCGTTCTTC.

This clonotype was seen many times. The CDR3 is CASSLDQNYGYTF. The CDR3 DNA is TGTGCCAGCAGTTTGGATCAAAACTATGGCTACACCTTC. The rearrangement links TRBV28 to TRBJ1-2; D is uncertain. Per the germline V gene, CDR1 is MDHEN and CDR2 is SYDVKM. The length of the CDR3 is 13 residues. V lost 3 bases and J lost 2, with 7 bases in between.

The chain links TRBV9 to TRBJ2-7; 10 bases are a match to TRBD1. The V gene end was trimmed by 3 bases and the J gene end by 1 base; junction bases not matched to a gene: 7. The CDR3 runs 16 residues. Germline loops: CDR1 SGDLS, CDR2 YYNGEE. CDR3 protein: CASSAEDRGLSYEQYF. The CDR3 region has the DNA TGTGCCAGCAGCGCGGAGGACAGGGGGTTATCCTACGAGCAGTACTTC.

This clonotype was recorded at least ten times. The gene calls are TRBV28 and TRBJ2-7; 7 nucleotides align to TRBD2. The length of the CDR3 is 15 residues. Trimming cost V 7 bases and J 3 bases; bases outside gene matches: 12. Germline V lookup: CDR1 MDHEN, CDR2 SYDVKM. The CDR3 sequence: CASKQPLAVYYEQYF. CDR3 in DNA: TGTGCCAGCAAACAGCCTCTAGCGGTTTACTACGAGCAGTACTTC.

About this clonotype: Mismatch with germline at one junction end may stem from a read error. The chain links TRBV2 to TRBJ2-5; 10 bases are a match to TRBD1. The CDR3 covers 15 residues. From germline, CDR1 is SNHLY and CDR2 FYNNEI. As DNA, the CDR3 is TGTGCCCGCAGAGCCCCGGGACAGGGGTGGGAGACCCAGTACTTC. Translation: CARRAPGQGWETQYF.

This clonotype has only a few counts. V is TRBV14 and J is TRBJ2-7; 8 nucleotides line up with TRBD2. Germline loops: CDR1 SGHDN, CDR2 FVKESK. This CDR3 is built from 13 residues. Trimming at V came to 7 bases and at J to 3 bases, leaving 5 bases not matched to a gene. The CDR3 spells CASTPSGSYEQYF. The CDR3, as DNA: TGTGCCAGCACCCCAAGCGGGAGCTACGAGCAGTACTTC.

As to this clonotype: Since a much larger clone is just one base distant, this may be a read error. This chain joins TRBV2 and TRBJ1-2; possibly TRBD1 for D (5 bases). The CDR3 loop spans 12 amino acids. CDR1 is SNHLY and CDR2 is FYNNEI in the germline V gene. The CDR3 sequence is CDSLGDLYGYTF. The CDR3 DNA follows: TGTGACAGCCTCGGGGACCTTTATGGCTACACCTTC.

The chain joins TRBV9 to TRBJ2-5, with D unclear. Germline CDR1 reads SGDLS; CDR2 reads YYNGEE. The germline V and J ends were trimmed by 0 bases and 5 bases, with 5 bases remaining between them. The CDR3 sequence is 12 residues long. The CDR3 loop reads CASSVDGETQYF. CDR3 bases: TGTGCCAGCAGCGTAGATGGTGAGACCCAGTACTTC.

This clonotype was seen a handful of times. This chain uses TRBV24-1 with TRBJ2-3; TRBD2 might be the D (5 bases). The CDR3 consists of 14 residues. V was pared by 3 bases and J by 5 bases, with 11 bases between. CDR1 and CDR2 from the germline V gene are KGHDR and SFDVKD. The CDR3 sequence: CATSDPGGVDTQYF. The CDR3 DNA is TGTGCCACCAGTGATCCCGGAGGAGTAGATACGCAGTATTTT.

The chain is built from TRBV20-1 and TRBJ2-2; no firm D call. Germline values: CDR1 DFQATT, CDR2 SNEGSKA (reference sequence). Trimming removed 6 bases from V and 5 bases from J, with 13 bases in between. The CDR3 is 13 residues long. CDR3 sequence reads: CSAPYDPTGELFF. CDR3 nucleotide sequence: TGCAGTGCGCCCTACGACCCAACCGGGGAGCTGTTTTTT.